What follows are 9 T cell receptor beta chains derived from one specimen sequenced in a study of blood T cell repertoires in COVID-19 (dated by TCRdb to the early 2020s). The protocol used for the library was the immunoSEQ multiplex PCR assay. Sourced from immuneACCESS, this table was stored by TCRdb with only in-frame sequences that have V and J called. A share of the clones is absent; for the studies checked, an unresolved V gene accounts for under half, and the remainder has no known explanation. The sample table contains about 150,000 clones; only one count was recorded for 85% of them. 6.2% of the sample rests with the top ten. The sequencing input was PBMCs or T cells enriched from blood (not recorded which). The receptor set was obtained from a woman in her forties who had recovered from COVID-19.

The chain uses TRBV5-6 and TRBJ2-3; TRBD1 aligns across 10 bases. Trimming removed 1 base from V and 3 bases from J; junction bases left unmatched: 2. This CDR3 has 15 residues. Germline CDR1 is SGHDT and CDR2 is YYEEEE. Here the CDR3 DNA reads TGTGCCAGCAGCTTGCGGACAGGGGGAACAGATACGCAGTATTTT. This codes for CASSLRTGGTDTQYF.

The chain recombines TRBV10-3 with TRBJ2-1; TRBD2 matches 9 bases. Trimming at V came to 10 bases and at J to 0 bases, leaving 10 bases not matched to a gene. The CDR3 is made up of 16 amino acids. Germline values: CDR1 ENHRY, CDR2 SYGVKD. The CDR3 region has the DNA TGTGCCACGGGGGCTAGCGGGACCAGCTCCTACAATGAGCAGTTCTTC. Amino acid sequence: CATGASGTSSYNEQFF.

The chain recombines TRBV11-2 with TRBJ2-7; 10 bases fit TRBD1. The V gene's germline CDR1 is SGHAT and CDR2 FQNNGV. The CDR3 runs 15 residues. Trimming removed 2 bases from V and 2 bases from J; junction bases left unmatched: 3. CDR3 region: CASSLTGQGTYEQYF. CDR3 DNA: TGTGCCAGCAGCTTAACGGGACAGGGGACCTACGAGCAGTACTTC.

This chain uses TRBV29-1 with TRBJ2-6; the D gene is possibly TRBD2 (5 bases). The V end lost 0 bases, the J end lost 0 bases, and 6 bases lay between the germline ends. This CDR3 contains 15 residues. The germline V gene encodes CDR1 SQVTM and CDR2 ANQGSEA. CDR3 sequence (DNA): TGCAGCGTTGAAGATCGGGACTCTGGGGCCAACGTCCTGACTTTC. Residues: CSVEDRDSGANVLTF.

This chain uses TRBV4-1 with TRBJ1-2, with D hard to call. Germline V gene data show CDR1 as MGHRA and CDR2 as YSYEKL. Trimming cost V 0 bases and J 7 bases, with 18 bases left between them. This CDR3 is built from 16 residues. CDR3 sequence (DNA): TGCGCCAGCAGCCAAGAACCCCGCAGCGTCACGTTTGGCTACACCTTC. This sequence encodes CASSQEPRSVTFGYTF.

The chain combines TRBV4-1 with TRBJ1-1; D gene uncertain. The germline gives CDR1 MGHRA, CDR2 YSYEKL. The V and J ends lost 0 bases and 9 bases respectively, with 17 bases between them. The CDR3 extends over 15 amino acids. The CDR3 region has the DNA TGCGCCAGCAGCCAAGATCCCCAACAGACGATTAAAGCTTTCTTT. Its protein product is CASSQDPQQTIKAFF.

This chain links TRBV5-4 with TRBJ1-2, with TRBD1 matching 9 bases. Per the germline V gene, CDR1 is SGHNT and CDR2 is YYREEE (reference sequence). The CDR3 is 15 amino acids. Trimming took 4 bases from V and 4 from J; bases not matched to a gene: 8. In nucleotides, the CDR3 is TGTGCCAGCAGCCTTGGCGGGACAGGGCCCTATGGCTACACCTTC. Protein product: CASSLGGTGPYGYTF.

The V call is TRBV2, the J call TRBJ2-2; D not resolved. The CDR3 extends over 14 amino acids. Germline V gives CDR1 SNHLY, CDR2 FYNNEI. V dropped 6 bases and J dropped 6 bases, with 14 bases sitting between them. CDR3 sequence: CASRGPGFPGELFF. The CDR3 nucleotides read TGTGCCAGCAGGGGCCCCGGTTTTCCCGGGGAGCTGTTTTTT.

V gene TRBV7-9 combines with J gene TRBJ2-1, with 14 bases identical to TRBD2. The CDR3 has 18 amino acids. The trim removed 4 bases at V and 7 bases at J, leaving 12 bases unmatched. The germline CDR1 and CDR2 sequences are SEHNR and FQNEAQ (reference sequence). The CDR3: CASSSDPGTSGRLNEQFF. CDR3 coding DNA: TGTGCCAGCAGCTCGGATCCCGGGACTAGCGGGAGACTAAATGAGCAGTTCTTC.